This TCR beta chain derives from a study of blood T cell repertoires in COVID-19. Looking at the study overall: Researchers got acute and convalescent COVID-19 samples from the United States, Italy and Spain. PBMCs, B-cell-depleted T cells, or T cells were the source of the cDNA or gDNA that made up the material.

In the original analysis: The authors estimated nucleated cell counts from reference gene primer amplification. Profiling relied on immunoSEQ multiplex PCR, and the TCRdb table lists in-frame clones only, not all of them. The DNA was the basis for D and trimming; V, J and clone size are from that table. The sample has over 300,000 clones; approximately 85% are singletons. Sequenced: peripheral blood. The clonotype originates from a human donor in a cohort sampled during active COVID-19.

The CDR3: CASSYSGTRRFF. CDR3 DNA sequence: TGTGCCAGCAGCTACTCCGGGACTAGGAGGTTCTTC. This chain joins TRBV7-2 and TRBJ2-1, with 8 bases matching TRBD2. CDR3 size: 12 residues. The V segment lost 4 bases and the J segment 15 bases; nucleotides outside the gene matches: 8. CDR1 and CDR2 from the germline V gene are SGHTA and FQGNSA.